This TCR beta chain was sequenced in a study of response to subunit inactivated influenza vaccine. Study-level findings and limits: T cells newly recruited by each seasonal influenza vaccination are few, the authors suggested.

TCRdb reprocessed the RT-PCR reads via MiXCR and lists one record per CDR3 protein. The table lists approximately 170,000 distinct CDR3 sequences, over 13% of them singletons. Germline lookup yields CDR1 LGHDT and CDR2 YNNKEL (reference sequence). The V segment lost 3 bases and the J segment 6 bases; nucleotides outside the gene matches: 5. The CDR3 covers 13 residues. In the case of this clonotype: Antigen unknown.

The J gene is TRBJ2-7, the V gene TRBV3-1; TRBD1 matches at 7 bases. Sequences were derived from CD8+ T cells sorted from PBMCs, sampled 5 to 6 days after vaccination. The origin of this receptor is a man over 45 who received an inactivated influenza vaccine. CDR3 protein: CASSHPGTVEQYF. The CDR3 coding sequence is TGTGCCAGCAGCCACCCCGGGACAGTCGAGCAGTACTTC.